This TCR beta chain was sequenced in a study of blood T cell repertoires in COVID-19 (dated by TCRdb to the early 2020s). A note on the overall study: Collaborator samples came from the United States, Italy and Spain and covered acute and convalescent phases of COVID-19. The repertoires were released in a freely available public database intended as a resource for research on the immune response to SARS-CoV-2. A de-identified subject ID, COVID-19 status, age in years and sex were almost always included in the sample metadata. The material from the prospective study consisted of cDNA or gDNA derived from T cells, B-cell-depleted T cells, or PBMCs. HLA class I and class II types, where available, came from metadata supplied by the sample provider rather than from assay-based typing. The dataset comprised deeply sampled blood TCRbeta repertoires from subjects exposed to, actively infected with, or recovered from COVID-19. The samples were drawn from two sources: the first 160 participants of the ongoing ImmuneRACE study, and over 1,000 subjects contributed by 6 global collaborators. Points the paper makes about the study in general: Clinical and demographic metadata were provided uncurated, with the amount varying by source and participant.

Each collaborating institution followed its own protocols to collect whole blood in K2EDTA tubes. Collaborator samples were shipped for TCRbeta analysis as frozen whole blood, isolated PBMCs, or DNA extracted from either sample type. TCRbeta CDR3 regions were amplified from genomic DNA by means of the immunoSEQ Assay, a bias-controlled multiplex PCR. As for the authors' bioinformatics: The number of nucleated cells in each sample was estimated by amplification of reference gene primers within the assay. To quantify the absolute abundance of each unique TCRbeta CDR3 rearrangement, sequence reads were collapsed and filtered. For each sample, productive Simpson clonality was calculated as the square root of Simpson's diversity index across productive rearrangements. Entries here come from immuneACCESS through TCRdb and include only in-frame sequences with V and J called. Some clones fail to appear in such tables; in the studies checked, an unresolved V gene covers under half of the shortfall, and the cause of the remainder is unknown. V, J and clone size are those of that table, while D and trimming were read from the DNA. Counted in this sample were more than 75,000 clones; roughly 80% of them appeared once. The ten largest clones add up to about an eighth of the sample.

As to this clone: What this receptor recognizes is not known. Base quality data are lacking; no much larger clone is found one base away.

This clonotype originated in a human donor in a cohort sampled during active COVID-19. The sequenced material came from peripheral blood.

The CDR3 is CASSAPTGYEQYF. In nucleotides, the sequence is TGTGCCAGCAGCGCCCCAACCGGCTACGAGCAGTACTTC. The chain joins TRBV9 to TRBJ2-7; there is no confident call for the D gene. CDR3 length: 13 amino acids, cysteine to phenylalanine. The retained sequence is limited to the CDR3, 39 bases, with the frame set at the first base. CDR1 and CDR2 are read off the germline V gene as SGDLS and YYNGEE. V was cut back by 3 bases and J by 3 bases, leaving a gap of 10 bases between them. The full variable domain, completed from the reference TRBV9 and TRBJ2-7 proteins outside the CDR3, reads DSGVTQTPKHLITATGQRVTLRCSPRSGDLSVYWYQQSLDQGLQFLIQYYNGEERAKGNILERFSAQQFPDLHSELNLSSLELGDSALYFCASSAPTGYEQYFGPGTRLTVT.